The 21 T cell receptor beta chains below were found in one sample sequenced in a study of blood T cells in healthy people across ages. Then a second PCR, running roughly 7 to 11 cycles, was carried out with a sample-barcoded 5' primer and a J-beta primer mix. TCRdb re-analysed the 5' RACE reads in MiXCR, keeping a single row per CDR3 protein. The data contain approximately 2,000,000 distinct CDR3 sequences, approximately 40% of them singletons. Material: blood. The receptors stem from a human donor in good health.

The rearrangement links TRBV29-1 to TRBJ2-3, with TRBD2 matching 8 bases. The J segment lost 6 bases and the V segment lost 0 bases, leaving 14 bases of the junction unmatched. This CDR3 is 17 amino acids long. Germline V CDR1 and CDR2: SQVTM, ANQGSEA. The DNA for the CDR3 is TGCAGCGTTGAAGAACCCCGATGGCGGGGGGTTTTGGATACGCAGTATTTT. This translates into CSVEEPRWRGVLDTQYF.

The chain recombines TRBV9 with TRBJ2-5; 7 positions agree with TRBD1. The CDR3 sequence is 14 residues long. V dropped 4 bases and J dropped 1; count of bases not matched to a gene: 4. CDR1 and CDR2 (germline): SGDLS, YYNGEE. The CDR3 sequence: CASSPGDSQETQYF. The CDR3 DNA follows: TGTGCCAGCAGCCCCGGGGACAGCCAAGAGACCCAGTACTTC.

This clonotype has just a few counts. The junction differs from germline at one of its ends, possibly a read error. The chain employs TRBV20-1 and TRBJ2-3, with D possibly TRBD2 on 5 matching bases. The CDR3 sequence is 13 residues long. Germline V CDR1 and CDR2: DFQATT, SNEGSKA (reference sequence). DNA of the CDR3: TGCAGTGTTAGAATCGGAGGAGCGGATACGCAGTATTTT. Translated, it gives CSVRIGGADTQYF.

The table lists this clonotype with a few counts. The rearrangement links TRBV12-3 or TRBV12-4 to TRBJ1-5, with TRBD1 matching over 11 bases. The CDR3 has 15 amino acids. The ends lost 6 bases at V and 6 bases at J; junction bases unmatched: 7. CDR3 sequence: CASSDRTGGRQPQHF. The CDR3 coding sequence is TGTGCCAGCAGCGACAGGACAGGGGGCCGTCAGCCCCAGCATTTT.

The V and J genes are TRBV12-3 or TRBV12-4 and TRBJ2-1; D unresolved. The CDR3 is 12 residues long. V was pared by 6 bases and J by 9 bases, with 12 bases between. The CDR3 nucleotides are TGTGCCAGCAGCCGTGCCCCCTTTGAGCAGTTCTTC. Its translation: CASSRAPFEQFF.

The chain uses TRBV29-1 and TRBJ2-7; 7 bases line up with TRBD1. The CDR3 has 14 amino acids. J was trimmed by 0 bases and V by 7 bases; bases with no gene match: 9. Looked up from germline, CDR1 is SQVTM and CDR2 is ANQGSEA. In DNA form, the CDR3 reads TGCAGCGCCTCACAGGGGCTCGGCTCCTACGAGCAGTACTTC. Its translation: CSASQGLGSYEQYF.

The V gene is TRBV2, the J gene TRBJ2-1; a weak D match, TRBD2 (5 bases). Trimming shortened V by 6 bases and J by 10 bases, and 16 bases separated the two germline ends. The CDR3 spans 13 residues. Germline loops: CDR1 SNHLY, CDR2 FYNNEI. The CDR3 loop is CASRLQRLKEQFF. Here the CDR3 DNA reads TGTGCCAGCAGGTTACAGAGACTAAAAGAGCAGTTCTTC. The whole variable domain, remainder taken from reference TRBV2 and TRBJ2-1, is EPEVTQTPSHQVTQMGQEVILRCVPISNHLYFYWYRQILGQKVEFLVSFYNNEISEKSEIFDDQFSVERPDGSNFTLKIRSTKLEDSAMYFCASRLQRLKEQFFGPGTRLTVL.

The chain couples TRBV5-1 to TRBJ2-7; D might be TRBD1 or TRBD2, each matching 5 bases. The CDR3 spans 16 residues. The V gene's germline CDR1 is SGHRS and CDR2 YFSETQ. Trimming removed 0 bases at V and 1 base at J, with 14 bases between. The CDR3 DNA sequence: TGCGCCAGCAGCTTGGCCGGGACGATGAGTTCCTACGAGCAGTACTTC. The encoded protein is CASSLAGTMSSYEQYF.

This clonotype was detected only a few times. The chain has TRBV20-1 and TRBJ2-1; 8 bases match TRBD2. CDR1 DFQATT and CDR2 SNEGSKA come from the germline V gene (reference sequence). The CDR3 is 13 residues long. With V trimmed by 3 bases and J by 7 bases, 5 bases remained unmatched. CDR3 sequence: CSASGGAGNEQFF. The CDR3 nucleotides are TGCAGTGCTAGCGGGGGGGCGGGTAATGAGCAGTTCTTC.

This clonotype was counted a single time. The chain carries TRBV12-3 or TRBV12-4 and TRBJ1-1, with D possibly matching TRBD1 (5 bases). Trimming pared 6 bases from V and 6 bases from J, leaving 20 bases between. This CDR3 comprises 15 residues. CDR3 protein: CASRFADRSNAEAFF. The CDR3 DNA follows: TGTGCCAGCAGATTTGCCGACAGAAGCAACGCTGAAGCTTTCTTT.

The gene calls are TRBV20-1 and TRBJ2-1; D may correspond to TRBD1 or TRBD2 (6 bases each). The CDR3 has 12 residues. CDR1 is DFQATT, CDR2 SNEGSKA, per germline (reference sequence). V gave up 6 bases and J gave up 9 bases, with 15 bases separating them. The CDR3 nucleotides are TGCAGTGCCCGGCGAGGGGGACTTGAGCAGTTCTTC. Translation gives CSARRGGLEQFF.

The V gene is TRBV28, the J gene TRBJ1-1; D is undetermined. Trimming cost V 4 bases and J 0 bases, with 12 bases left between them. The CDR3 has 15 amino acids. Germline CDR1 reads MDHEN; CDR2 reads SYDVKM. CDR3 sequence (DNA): TGTGCCAGCAGTTCACCTGACCGCGTGAACACTGAAGCTTTCTTT. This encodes CASSSPDRVNTEAFF.

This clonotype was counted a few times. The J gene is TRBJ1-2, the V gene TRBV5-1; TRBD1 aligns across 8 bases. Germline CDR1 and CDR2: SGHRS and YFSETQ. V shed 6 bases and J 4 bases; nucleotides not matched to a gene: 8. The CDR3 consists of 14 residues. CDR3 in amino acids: CASTSGQVGYGYTF. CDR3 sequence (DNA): TGCGCCAGCACGTCGGGACAGGTGGGCTATGGCTACACCTTC.

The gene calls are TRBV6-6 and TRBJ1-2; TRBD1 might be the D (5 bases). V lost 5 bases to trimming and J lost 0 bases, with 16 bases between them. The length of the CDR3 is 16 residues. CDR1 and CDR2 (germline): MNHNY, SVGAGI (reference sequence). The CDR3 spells CASSDTRDFPNYGYTF. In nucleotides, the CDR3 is TGTGCCAGCAGTGACACCAGGGACTTTCCTAACTATGGCTACACCTTC.

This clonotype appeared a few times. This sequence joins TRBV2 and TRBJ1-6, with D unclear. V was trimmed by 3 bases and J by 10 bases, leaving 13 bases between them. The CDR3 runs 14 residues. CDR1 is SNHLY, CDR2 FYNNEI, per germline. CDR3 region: CASSDQVSYSPLHF. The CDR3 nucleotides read TGTGCCAGCAGTGACCAGGTGTCTTACTCACCCCTCCACTTT.

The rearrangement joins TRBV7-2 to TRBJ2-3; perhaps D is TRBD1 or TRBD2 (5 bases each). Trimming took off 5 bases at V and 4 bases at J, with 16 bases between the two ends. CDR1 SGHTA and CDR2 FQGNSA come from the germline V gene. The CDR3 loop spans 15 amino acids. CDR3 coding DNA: TGTGCCAGCAGCCTCCTTGGGGGACCCGCAGATACGCAGTATTTT. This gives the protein CASSLLGGPADTQYF.

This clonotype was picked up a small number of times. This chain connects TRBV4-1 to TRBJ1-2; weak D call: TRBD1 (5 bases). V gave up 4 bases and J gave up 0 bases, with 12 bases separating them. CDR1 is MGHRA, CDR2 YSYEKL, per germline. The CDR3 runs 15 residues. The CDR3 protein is CASSRFRGPNYGYTF. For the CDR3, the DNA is TGCGCCAGCAGCCGTTTTAGGGGCCCTAACTATGGCTACACCTTC.

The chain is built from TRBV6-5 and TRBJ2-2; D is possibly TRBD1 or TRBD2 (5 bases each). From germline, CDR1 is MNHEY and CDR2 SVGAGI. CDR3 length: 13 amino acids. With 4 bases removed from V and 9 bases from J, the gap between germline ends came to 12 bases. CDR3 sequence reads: CASSSPRGRELFF. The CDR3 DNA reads TGTGCCAGCAGTTCCCCGAGGGGCAGGGAGCTGTTTTTT.

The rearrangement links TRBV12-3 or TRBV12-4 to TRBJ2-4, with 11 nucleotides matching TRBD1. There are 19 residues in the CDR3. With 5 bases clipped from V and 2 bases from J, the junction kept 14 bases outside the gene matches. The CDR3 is CASSPGTGGLLVPKNIQYF. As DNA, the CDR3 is TGTGCCAGCAGTCCCGGGACAGGGGGTTTATTGGTCCCCAAAAACATTCAGTACTTC.

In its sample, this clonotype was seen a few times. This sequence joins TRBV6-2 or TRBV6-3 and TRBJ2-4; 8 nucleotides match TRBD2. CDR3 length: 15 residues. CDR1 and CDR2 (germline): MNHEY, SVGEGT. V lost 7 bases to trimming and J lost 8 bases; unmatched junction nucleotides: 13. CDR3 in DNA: TGTGCCAGCAAGGGTCGTCGGGGGGGCGAGGACATTCAGTACTTC. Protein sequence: CASKGRRGGEDIQYF.

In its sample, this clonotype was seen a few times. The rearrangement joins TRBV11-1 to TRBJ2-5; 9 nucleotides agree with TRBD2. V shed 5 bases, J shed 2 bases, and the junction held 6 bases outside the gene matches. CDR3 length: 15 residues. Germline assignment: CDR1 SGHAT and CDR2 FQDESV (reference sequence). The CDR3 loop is CASSHRLAAQETQYF. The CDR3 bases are TGTGCCAGCAGCCACCGACTAGCGGCACAAGAGACCCAGTACTTC.